Described below is a single TCR beta chain sequence and its context. Its cognate antigen is unknown. Unexposed donor CD4+ T cells date from about 2010-2018, before the COVID-19 pandemic. The cells were cultured for approximately 10 days before CD4+ T cells were isolated. This entry is derived from a study of CD4 T cells in relation to SARS-CoV-2 and coronaviruses. For the study at large: TCR beta CDR3s were sequenced after roughly nine-day antigen culture of PBMCs. Study conclusions and caveats: Pre-pandemic and post-infection samples never came from the same donor.

The protocol was immunoSEQ multiplex PCR, while the TCRdb copy is restricted to in-frame clones and leaves out a portion. Found here are about 20,000 clones, about 77% of them singletons; the top ten hold about 18%. The CDR3 runs 11 residues. V lost 5 bases to trimming and J lost 10 bases, with 9 bases between them. Input material: CD4+ T cells from PBMCs, cultured in vitro. This chain links TRBV12-3 or TRBV12-4 with TRBJ1-3; D not resolved. The sequence came from a human donor in good health. The CDR3 spells CASSPGGTIYF. The DNA for the CDR3 is TGTGCCAGCAGTCCCGGAGGGACCATATATTTT.